One sample yielded the 7 T cell receptor beta chains listed below, sequenced in a study of T cell changes during pregnancy in multiple sclerosis. Generated by immunoSEQ multiplex PCR, the TCRdb table keeps only in-frame clones and is missing some. Here the sample spans more than 60,000 clones, 90% to 95% being singletons. Sequenced material: CD4+ T cells from peripheral blood mononuclear cells, taken in the third trimester of pregnancy. These receptors were obtained from a female donor in good health, enrolled as a control in a pregnancy study.

This sequence joins TRBV23-1 and TRBJ2-1, with 8 bases aligning to TRBD1. TRBV23-1 is annotated as an ORF whose role is uncertain. The CDR3 runs 14 residues. J was trimmed by 7 bases and V by 3 bases; bases with no gene match: 5. The DNA of the CDR3 is TGCGCCAGCAGTCACTTGGACAGGGCAAATGAGCAGTTCTTC. This translates into CASSHLDRANEQFF.

With respect to this clone: Different DNA sequences within this sample yield the same CDR3. The chain recombines TRBV9 with TRBJ1-3; D gene ambiguous. V lost 6 bases and J 2 bases, leaving 3 bases between the germline ends. This CDR3 contains 11 residues. The germline V gene has CDR1 SGDLS and CDR2 YYNGEE. CDR3 DNA sequence: TGTGCCAGCACGGCTGGAAACACCATATATTTT. Translated: CASTAGNTIYF.

This clone turned up a few times. The chain recombines TRBV19 with TRBJ1-5, with D possibly being TRBD1 (6 bases). This CDR3 region has 15 residues. The ends were cut back, 2 bases at V and 3 bases at J, with 11 bases in the middle. Germline CDR1 is LNHDA and CDR2 is SQIVND (reference sequence). The CDR3, as DNA: TGTGCCAGTAGTATATCAGGGGTTCCCAATCAGCCCCAGCATTTT. This gives the protein CASSISGVPNQPQHF.

J is TRBJ1-1 and V is TRBV7-3; 8 bases agree with TRBD1. The germline gives CDR1 SGHTA, CDR2 FQGTGA. V dropped 5 bases and J dropped 6; count of bases not matched to a gene: 11. The CDR3 has 15 residues. The CDR3: CASSKSGGASAEAFF. CDR3 DNA: TGTGCCAGCAGCAAGTCAGGGGGCGCATCAGCTGAAGCTTTCTTT. Using reference TRBV7-3 and TRBJ1-1 for the parts outside the CDR3, the full variable domain is GAGVSQTPSNKVTEKGKYVELRCDPISGHTALYWYRQSLGQGPEFLIYFQGTGAADDSGLPNDRFFAVRPEGSVSTLKIQRTERGDSAVYLCASSKSGGASAEAFFGQGTRLTVV.

As for this clone: The junction departs from the called germline gene at one end, perhaps through a read error. The chain couples TRBV7-6 to TRBJ1-1, with a possible D match to TRBD1 (6 bases). CDR3 length: 12 amino acids. Looked up from germline, CDR1 is SGHVS and CDR2 is FNYEAQ. This CDR3 reads CASSHRDTEAFF. The CDR3 DNA reads as TGTGCCAGCAGCCACCGGGACACAGAAGCTTTCTTT.

The chain joins TRBV15 to TRBJ1-3; 7 bases are a match to TRBD1. Germline V gene sequence: CDR1 LNHNV, CDR2 YYDKDF (reference sequence). The length of the CDR3 is 16 residues. With V trimmed by 0 bases and J by 7 bases, 9 bases remained unmatched. CDR3 sequence reads: CATSRDPQGYGNTIYF. The CDR3 DNA reads TGTGCCACCAGCAGAGATCCACAGGGGTATGGGAACACCATATATTTT.

The V and J genes are TRBV5-1 and TRBJ1-4; 12 bases match TRBD1. Germline V CDR1 and CDR2: SGHRS, YFSETQ. Trimming cost V 4 bases and J 6 bases; bases outside gene matches: 7. The CDR3 spans 16 residues. CDR3 residues: CASSIGTGGAHEKLFF. The CDR3 coding sequence is TGCGCCAGCAGCATTGGGACAGGGGGCGCACATGAAAAACTGTTTTTT.